The next 21 T cell receptor beta chains were all read from a single sample in a study of T-cell reconstitution after alpha-beta-depleted transplantation in children. Unique molecular identifiers were built into the TCRbeta library. MiXCR, run by TCRdb on the PCR reads, gives a single entry per CDR3 protein. The table shows 900,000 or so distinct CDR3 sequences, with roughly 15% occurring only once. Sample: PBMCs, mostly from graft donor cells, taken 360 days after TCRalphabeta/CD19-depleted stem cell transplant. The receptor source for this set is a male patient under 18 who had a stem cell transplant for acute lymphoblastic leukemia, so the T cells may come from the graft donor.

The gene calls are TRBV3-1 and TRBJ2-7; D not resolved. This CDR3 has 11 amino acids. V was pared by 6 bases and J by 8 bases, with 11 bases between. The V gene's germline CDR1 is LGHDT and CDR2 YNNKEL (reference sequence). The CDR3 spells CASSLANQQYF. The DNA for the CDR3 is TGTGCCAGCAGTCTTGCTAATCAGCAGTACTTC.

This sequence joins TRBV20-1 and TRBJ1-5; TRBD1 might be the D (6 bases). CDR3 size: 16 residues. From germline, CDR1 is DFQATT and CDR2 SNEGSKA (reference sequence). V was pared by 2 bases and J by 4 bases, with 18 bases between. The CDR3 spells CSARQGPRSPNQPQHF. The CDR3 bases are TGCAGTGCTAGACAGGGGCCCAGAAGCCCGAATCAGCCCCAGCATTTT.

The V and J genes are TRBV6-2 or TRBV6-3 and TRBJ2-7; tentatively, D is TRBD1 or TRBD2 (6 bases each). Trimming removed 6 bases at V and 3 bases at J, with 18 bases between. Germline V gene sequence: CDR1 MNHEY, CDR2 SVGEGT. This CDR3 spans 15 amino acids. The CDR3 is CASSRPPGAHYEQYF. CDR3 nucleotide sequence: TGTGCCAGCAGCCGCCCTCCGGGGGCCCACTACGAGCAGTACTTC.

V is TRBV29-1 and J is TRBJ2-7; possibly TRBD1 for D (5 bases). Between the trimmed V and J ends, which lost 3 bases and 0 bases, there was a span of 9 bases. The V gene's germline CDR1 is SQVTM and CDR2 ANQGSEA. The CDR3 is 13 residues long. CDR3 DNA: TGCAGCGTTGATGGGGCACCCTCCTACGAGCAGTACTTC. Its protein product is CSVDGAPSYEQYF.

Only a few counts were recorded for this clonotype. V and J are TRBV29-1 and TRBJ1-1; TRBD1 might be the D (5 bases). The CDR3 is made up of 13 amino acids. From germline, CDR1 is SQVTM and CDR2 ANQGSEA. Trimming took 1 base from V and 1 from J, leaving 7 bases between them. The CDR3 DNA sequence: TGCAGCGTTGAAGGGGGGGGGAACACTGAAGCTTTCTTT. Its protein is CSVEGGGNTEAFF.

This clonotype was counted between two and nine times. V gene TRBV12-3 or TRBV12-4 combines with J gene TRBJ2-5; 7 bases are shared with TRBD1. The CDR3 has 17 amino acids. Trimming removed 7 bases from V and 5 bases from J; junction bases left unmatched: 19. This CDR3 reads CASTLGGKGQFAETQYF. CDR3 in DNA: TGTGCCAGCACCCTAGGTGGAAAGGGACAGTTTGCGGAGACCCAGTACTTC.

The chain links TRBV11-2 to TRBJ2-1, with TRBD2 matching 7 bases. CDR1 is SGHAT, CDR2 FQNNGV, per germline. This CDR3 is 16 amino acids long. J gave up 7 bases and V 5 bases, and 14 bases lay outside the gene matches. This CDR3 reads CASSQSGLRHNNEQFF. The CDR3 coding sequence is TGTGCCAGCAGCCAGTCGGGACTACGGCATAATAATGAGCAGTTCTTC.

The chain uses TRBV7-8 and TRBJ2-1, with 7 positions matching TRBD2. CDR1 is SGHVS and CDR2 is FQNEAQ in the germline V gene. V dropped 7 bases and J dropped 4; count of bases not matched to a gene: 16. The CDR3 is 17 amino acids. The CDR3 DNA reads TGTGCCAGCACCATGGAAGGTGGGAGGGGACTATACAATGAGCAGTTCTTC. The encoded protein is CASTMEGGRGLYNEQFF.

A note on this clonotype: A junction boundary mismatches the germline segment, possibly from a read error. The V and J genes are TRBV5-5 and TRBJ2-5; D is possibly TRBD1 (5 bases). This CDR3 contains 15 residues. Germline values: CDR1 SGHKS, CDR2 YYEKEE (reference sequence). The CDR3 sequence is CASILTAGLGETQYF. The CDR3 DNA reads as TGTGCCAGCATCTTGACAGCCGGGCTGGGTGAGACCCAGTACTTC. The full variable domain, rest sourced from reference TRBV5-5 and TRBJ2-5, is DAGVTQSPTHLIKTRGQQVTLRCSPISGHKSVSWYQQVLGQGPQFIFQYYEKEERGRGNFPDRFSARQFPNYSSELNVNALLLGDSALYLCASILTAGLGETQYFGPGTRLLVL.

The V and J genes are TRBV29-1 and TRBJ2-7; TRBD2 matches at 12 bases. The CDR3 sequence is 14 residues long. CDR1 is SQVTM and CDR2 is ANQGSEA in the germline V gene. The ends lost 7 bases at V and 7 bases at J; junction bases unmatched: 11. The DNA of the CDR3 is TGCAGCGCTCTGACTAGCGGGAGAGTGGATGAGCAGTACTTC. Amino acids: CSALTSGRVDEQYF.

The rearrangement links TRBV6-5 to TRBJ2-7; perhaps D is TRBD1 or TRBD2 (6 bases each). CDR3 length equals 17 residues. CDR1 and CDR2 from the germline V gene are MNHEY and SVGAGI. V lost 0 bases to trimming and J lost 2 bases, with 17 bases between them. The CDR3 bases are TGTGCCAGCAGTTACTCGGGACTTCGAGGGGGAGCCTACGAGCAGTACTTC. It codes for CASSYSGLRGGAYEQYF.

The chain uses TRBV29-1 and TRBJ2-2, with D perhaps TRBD1 (6 bases). Germline V gene data show CDR1 as SQVTM and CDR2 as ANQGSEA. The CDR3 totals 14 residues. V gave up 6 bases and J gave up 6 bases, with 17 bases separating them. This CDR3 is CSVEGLKGAGELFF. CDR3 nucleotides: TGCAGCGTCGAGGGGTTAAAGGGGGCCGGGGAGCTGTTTTTT.

This chain joins TRBV11-1 and TRBJ2-1; no clear D gene. V gave up 4 bases and J gave up 8 bases, with 9 bases separating them. The CDR3 consists of 12 residues. In germline, CDR1 is SGHAT, CDR2 FQDESV (reference sequence). This CDR3 is CASSSRSDEQFF. Written as DNA, the CDR3 is TGTGCCAGCAGCTCCAGGTCGGATGAGCAGTTCTTC.

This clonotype has only a few counts. The chain carries TRBV7-9 and TRBJ1-3; 8 bases fit TRBD1. Per germline, CDR1 SEHNR and CDR2 FQNEAQ (reference sequence). V shed 4 bases and J 4 bases; nucleotides not matched to a gene: 3. The length of the CDR3 is 14 residues. The CDR3 coding sequence is TGTGCCAGCAGCTCCCAGGGGGCCGGAAACACCATATATTTT. Residues: CASSSQGAGNTIYF.

This clonotype was detected a few times. V is TRBV2 and J is TRBJ1-2; TRBD1 aligns across 10 bases. This CDR3 has 15 amino acids. J was trimmed by 10 bases and V by 3 bases; bases with no gene match: 11. Per germline, CDR1 SNHLY and CDR2 FYNNEI. CDR3 sequence reads: CASSDRQGARITYTF. In DNA form, the CDR3 reads TGTGCCAGCAGTGACCGACAGGGGGCGCGGATAACCTACACCTTC.

V gene TRBV24-1 combines with J gene TRBJ1-5; D is perhaps TRBD1 (5 bases). Germline V gene sequence: CDR1 KGHDR, CDR2 SFDVKD. The CDR3 has 14 residues. V was pared by 1 base and J by 6 bases, with 9 bases between. The CDR3 is CATSDFSGLQPQHF. DNA for the CDR3: TGTGCCACCAGTGATTTCTCAGGGCTTCAGCCCCAGCATTTT.

This clonotype has a handful of counts. The chain is built from TRBV6-1 and TRBJ2-1, with D maybe TRBD1 (6 bases). Germline assignment: CDR1 MNHNS and CDR2 SASEGT. The germline V and J ends were trimmed by 4 bases and 8 bases, with 18 bases remaining between them. CDR3 length equals 15 residues. The CDR3 coding sequence is TGTGCCAGCAGTGGCCCACAGGGTTATTTTTATGAGCAGTTCTTC. Translation gives CASSGPQGYFYEQFF.

The rearrangement links TRBV5-1 to TRBJ2-5; 7 bases fit TRBD1. The junction had 11 bases not matched to a gene; V was cut back by 1 base and J by 5 bases. The CDR3 is 16 amino acids. Per the germline V gene, CDR1 is SGHRS and CDR2 is YFSETQ. CDR3 region: CASSLPSGQPGETQYF. CDR3 nucleotides: TGCGCCAGCAGCTTGCCCTCGGGACAGCCTGGGGAGACCCAGTACTTC.

This chain connects TRBV9 to TRBJ2-3; possible D gene TRBD2, 6 bases. V lost 4 bases and J 5 bases, leaving 20 bases between the germline ends. Germline V gene sequence: CDR1 SGDLS, CDR2 YYNGEE. The CDR3 sequence is 16 residues long. This CDR3 reads CASSPRPGTPRDTQYF. The DNA of the CDR3 is TGTGCCAGCAGCCCCCGCCCCGGGACTCCCCGAGATACGCAGTATTTT.

In its sample, this clonotype was seen many times. The chain links TRBV30 to TRBJ2-7; D possibly corresponds to TRBD2 (5 bases). Trimming left V 2 bases short and J 3 bases short, with 11 bases between. This CDR3 region has 13 residues. Germline CDR1 is GTSNPN and CDR2 is SVGIG (reference sequence). CDR3 sequence (DNA): TGTGCCTGGAGTCGATACCGGGACTACGAGCAGTACTTC. Its translation is CAWSRYRDYEQYF.

This rearrangement joins TRBV5-8 to TRBJ2-4; D is uncertain. V was pared by 6 bases and J by 1 base, with 14 bases between. The germline CDR1 and CDR2 sequences are SGHTS and YDEGEE. The CDR3 is 15 amino acids. The CDR3: CASNSWDAAKNIQYF. CDR3 sequence (DNA): TGTGCCAGCAATAGCTGGGATGCGGCCAAAAACATTCAGTACTTC.